This T cell receptor (beta chain) was observed in a study of shared clonotypes between healthy human individuals. The study's findings and limits: Estimated richness values were generally larger in naive subsets than in memory subsets. Unshared clonotypes carried lower generation probabilities than those common to all four donors.

With respect to this clone: The antigen remains undetermined. Other DNA sequences of this sample code for an identical CDR3.

Generated by immunoSEQ multiplex PCR, the TCRdb table keeps only in-frame clones and is missing some. The sample has some 2,000,000 clones; about 94% are singletons. The receptor's source is a man aged 18 to 29 in good health. Source material: naive CD4+ T cells sorted from blood. The subset was: CD45RA+ positively selected.

CDR3 loop: CASSHDLNYGYTF. CDR3 DNA: TGTGCCAGCAGCCATGACCTTAACTATGGCTACACCTTC. The rearrangement uses TRBV14 and TRBJ1-2; D is ambiguous. Germline CDR1 reads SGHDN; CDR2 reads FVKESK. The V and J ends lost 3 bases and 1 base respectively, with 6 bases between them. The length of the CDR3 is 13 residues.